The 12 T cell receptor beta chains below all came from one sample that was sequenced in a study of shared clonotypes between healthy human individuals. The repertoire was sequenced with immunoSEQ multiplex PCR; TCRdb's copy has only in-frame clones and lacks some. This sample has roughly 1,500,000 clones, with approximately 98.5% found just once. The sequencing sample was made of naive CD4+ T cells sorted from blood. Noted subset: CD45RA+ positively selected. These TCRs come from a man aged 25-45 years in good health.

The V gene is TRBV18, the J gene TRBJ1-2; 9 nucleotides line up with TRBD1. CDR1 is KGHSH, CDR2 LQKENI, per germline. This CDR3 spans 13 amino acids. V shed 2 bases and J 7 bases; nucleotides not matched to a gene: 2. As DNA, the CDR3 is TGTGCCAGCTCACCAATGACAGGGGGTGGCTACACCTTC. Translating gives CASSPMTGGGYTF.

The chain couples TRBV2 to TRBJ1-4; maybe TRBD1 (5 bases). Germline V gene data show CDR1 as SNHLY and CDR2 as FYNNEI. This CDR3 contains 14 residues. Between the trimmed V and J ends, which lost 6 bases and 7 bases, there was a span of 15 bases. For the CDR3, the DNA is TGTGCCAGCAGGGATTCAGGGCGCGGTGAAAAACTGTTTTTT. Amino acid sequence: CASRDSGRGEKLFF.

J is TRBJ2-1 and V is TRBV11-3; D gene ambiguous. This CDR3 is built from 13 residues. V lost 5 bases to trimming and J lost 2 bases, with 7 bases between them. The germline CDR1 and CDR2 sequences are SGHNT and YENEEA. CDR3 DNA sequence: TGTGCCAGCAGCCGAAATACCTACAATGAGCAGTTCTTC. As protein: CASSRNTYNEQFF.

This chain connects TRBV18 to TRBJ2-7; D might be TRBD2 (6 bases). Germline V CDR1 and CDR2: KGHSH, LQKENI. The CDR3 contains 16 residues. V dropped 3 bases and J dropped 2 bases, with 17 bases sitting between them. The CDR3 DNA follows: TGTGCCAGCTCACCGCGGGACTCCCAAGCCGCCTACGAGCAGTACTTC. Encoded protein: CASSPRDSQAAYEQYF. The complete variable domain, with remaining parts taken from reference TRBV18 and TRBJ2-7, reads NAGVMQNPRHLVRRRGQEARLRCSPMKGHSHVYWYRQLPEEGLKFMVYLQKENIIDESGMPKERFSAEFPKEGPSILRIQQVVRGDSAAYFCASSPRDSQAAYEQYFGPGTRLTVT.

The V call is TRBV21-1, the J call TRBJ2-7; the table's D gene call, TRBD2, was not cross checked with the DNA. TRBV21-1 is a recognized pseudogene. CDR3 length equals 16 residues. CDR3 bases: TGTGCCAGCAGCAAAGCTGTTAGAGGGAAGCGCTACGAGCAGTACTTC. It specifies CASSKAVRGKRYEQYF.

The chain joins TRBV7-3 to TRBJ2-3; D is perhaps TRBD2 (6 bases). The germline V gene encodes CDR1 SGHTA and CDR2 FQGTGA. This CDR3 has 14 residues. Trimming took off 6 bases at V and 2 bases at J, with 12 bases between the two ends. The CDR3 nucleotides read TGTGCCAGCAGTCCATCGGGAGACACAGATACGCAGTATTTT. Its protein product is CASSPSGDTDTQYF.

The rearrangement joins TRBV7-6 to TRBJ2-3; no reliable D call. The CDR3 has 13 residues. Germline CDR1 reads SGHVS; CDR2 reads FNYEAQ. Trimming took off 11 bases at V and 0 bases at J, with 12 bases between the two ends. In DNA, the CDR3 is TGTGCCGTAGGCAGGTCTAGCACAGATACGCAGTATTTT. As protein: CAVGRSSTDTQYF.

The chain links TRBV27 to TRBJ1-1, with D uncertain. Germline V gives CDR1 MNHEY, CDR2 SMNVEV (reference sequence). The CDR3 loop spans 13 amino acids. V shed 5 bases and J shed 2 bases, with 9 bases lying between them. DNA for the CDR3: TGTGCCAGCAGTCGGTTGGGTAACACTGAAGCTTTCTTT. This codes for CASSRLGNTEAFF.

J is TRBJ2-7 and V is TRBV5-1; perhaps TRBD1 as D (6 bases). Germline V gives CDR1 SGHRS, CDR2 YFSETQ. The CDR3 covers 12 residues. V shed 1 base and J shed 7 bases, with 9 bases lying between them. DNA of the CDR3: TGCGCCAGCAGCTTGACAGGGCAAGAGCAGTACTTC. This codes for CASSLTGQEQYF.

The gene calls are TRBV18 and TRBJ2-1, with TRBD2 as a possible D gene (7 bases). Trimming removed 6 bases at V and 5 bases at J, with 20 bases between. The germline V gene encodes CDR1 KGHSH and CDR2 LQKENI. The CDR3 extends over 16 amino acids. As DNA, the CDR3 is TGTGCCAGCTCCGGGGATGGGGGGGGCCTCAACAATGAGCAGTTCTTC. Its protein is CASSGDGGGLNNEQFF. The whole variable domain, remainder taken from reference TRBV18 and TRBJ2-1, is NAGVMQNPRHLVRRRGQEARLRCSPMKGHSHVYWYRQLPEEGLKFMVYLQKENIIDESGMPKERFSAEFPKEGPSILRIQQVVRGDSAAYFCASSGDGGGLNNEQFFGPGTRLTVL.

The rearrangement joins TRBV6-6 to TRBJ2-7, with 8 bases matching TRBD2. Unmatched junction bases numbered 5, after V lost 3 bases and J lost 1 base. Germline loops: CDR1 MNHNY, CDR2 SVGAGI (reference sequence). The CDR3 extends over 15 amino acids. CDR3 coding DNA: TGTGCCAGCAGTTATATGGCGGGGGGTTCCTACGAGCAGTACTTC. Amino acid sequence: CASSYMAGGSYEQYF.

The chain is built from TRBV18 and TRBJ2-2, with D possibly matching TRBD2 (5 bases). The CDR3 runs 14 residues. V was clipped by 6 bases and J by 6 bases, with 14 bases between them. CDR1 and CDR2 from the germline V gene are KGHSH and LQKENI. The CDR3 protein is CASSSRRTSGELFF. DNA for the CDR3: TGTGCCAGCTCTTCCAGGAGGACTTCCGGGGAGCTGTTTTTT.